This TCR beta chain emerged from a study of lymphopenia after photon versus proton radiotherapy. Regarding the study as a whole: In patients who died, overall survival fell as post-nadir TCR diversity dropped more. After the lymphocyte nadir, photon-treated repertoires showed oligoclonal expansion, especially of CD8+ Temra cells. Only patients who died were analyzed for survival; proton advantage is unproven.

Sequencing was performed with immunoSEQ multiplex PCR; in TCRdb, only in-frame clones are kept and a portion is missing. The sample consists of fewer than 9,000 clones, over 85% of them appearing once. On this clone: What it binds is not known.

This CDR3 is built from 16 residues. V lost 3 bases and J lost 4, with 16 bases in between. Germline V lookup: CDR1 LNHDA, CDR2 SQIVND (reference sequence). The material was peripheral blood, obtained from a patient treated with photon-based radiotherapy. The receptor was derived from a man aged 55 to 69 with cholangiocarcinoma. The chain employs TRBV19 and TRBJ1-5, with D maybe TRBD1 (6 bases). The CDR3 sequence: CASSIYPWGANQPQHF. The CDR3 coding sequence is TGTGCCAGTAGTATTTACCCGTGGGGGGCGAATCAGCCCCAGCATTTT.